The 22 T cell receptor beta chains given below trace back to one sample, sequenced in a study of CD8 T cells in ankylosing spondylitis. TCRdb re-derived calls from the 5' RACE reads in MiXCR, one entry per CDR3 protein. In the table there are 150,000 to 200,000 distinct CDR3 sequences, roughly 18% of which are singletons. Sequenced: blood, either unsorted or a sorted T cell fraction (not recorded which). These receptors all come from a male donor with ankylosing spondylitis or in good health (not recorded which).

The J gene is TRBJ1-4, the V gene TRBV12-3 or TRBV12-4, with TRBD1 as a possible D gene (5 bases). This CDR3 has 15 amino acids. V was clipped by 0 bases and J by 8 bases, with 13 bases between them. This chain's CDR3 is CASSLAGRRNEKLFF. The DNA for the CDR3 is TGTGCCAGCAGTTTAGCGGGGCGGAGAAACGAAAAACTGTTTTTT.

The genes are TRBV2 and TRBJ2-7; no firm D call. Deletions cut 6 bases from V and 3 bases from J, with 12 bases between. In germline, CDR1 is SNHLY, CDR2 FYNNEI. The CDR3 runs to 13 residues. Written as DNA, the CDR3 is TGTGCCAGCAGGCTGGCGACACTCTACGAGCAGTACTTC. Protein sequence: CASRLATLYEQYF.

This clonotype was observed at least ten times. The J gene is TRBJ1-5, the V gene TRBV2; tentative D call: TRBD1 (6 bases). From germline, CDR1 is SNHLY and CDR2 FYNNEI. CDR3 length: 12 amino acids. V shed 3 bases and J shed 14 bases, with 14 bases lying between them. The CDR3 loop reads CASSDHGQSEHF. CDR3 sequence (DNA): TGTGCCAGCAGTGACCACGGACAGTCAGAGCATTTT.

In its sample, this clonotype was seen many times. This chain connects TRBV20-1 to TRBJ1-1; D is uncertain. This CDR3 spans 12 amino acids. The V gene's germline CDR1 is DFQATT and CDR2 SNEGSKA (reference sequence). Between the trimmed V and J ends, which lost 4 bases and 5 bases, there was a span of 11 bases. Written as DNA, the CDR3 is TGCAGTGCTAACGAAGGGAGAACTGAAGCTTTCTTT. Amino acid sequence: CSANEGRTEAFF.

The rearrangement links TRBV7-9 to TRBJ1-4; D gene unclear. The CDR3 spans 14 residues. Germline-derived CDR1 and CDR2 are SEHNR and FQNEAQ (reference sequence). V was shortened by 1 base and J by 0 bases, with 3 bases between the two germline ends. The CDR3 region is CASSLVTTNEKLFF. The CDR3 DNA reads TGTGCCAGCAGCTTAGTTACAACTAATGAAAAACTGTTTTTT.

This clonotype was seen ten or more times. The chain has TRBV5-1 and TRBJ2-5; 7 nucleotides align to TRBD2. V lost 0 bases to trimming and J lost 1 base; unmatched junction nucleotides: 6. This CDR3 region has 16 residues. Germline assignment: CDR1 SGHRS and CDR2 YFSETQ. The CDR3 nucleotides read TGCGCCAGCAGCTTGGTGACTAGCAGCCTCCAAGAGACCCAGTACTTC. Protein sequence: CASSLVTSSLQETQYF.

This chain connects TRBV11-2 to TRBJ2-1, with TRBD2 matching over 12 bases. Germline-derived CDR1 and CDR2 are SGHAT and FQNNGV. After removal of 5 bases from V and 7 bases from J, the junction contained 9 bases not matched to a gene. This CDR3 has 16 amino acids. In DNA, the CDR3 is TGTGCCAGCAGCCCAAGACTAGCGGGAGTGTGGAATGAGCAGTTCTTC. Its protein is CASSPRLAGVWNEQFF.

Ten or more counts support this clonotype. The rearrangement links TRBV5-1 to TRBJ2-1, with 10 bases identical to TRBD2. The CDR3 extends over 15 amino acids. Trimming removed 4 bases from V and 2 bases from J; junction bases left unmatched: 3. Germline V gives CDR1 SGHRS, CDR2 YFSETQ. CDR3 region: CASSRTSGTYNEQFF. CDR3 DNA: TGCGCCAGCAGCAGGACTAGCGGAACCTACAATGAGCAGTTCTTC.

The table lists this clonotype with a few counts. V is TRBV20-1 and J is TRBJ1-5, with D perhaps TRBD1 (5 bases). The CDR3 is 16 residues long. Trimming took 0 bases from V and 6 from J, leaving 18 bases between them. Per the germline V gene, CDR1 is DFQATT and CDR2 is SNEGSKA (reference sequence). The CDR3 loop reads CSARDPVGGGSQPQHF. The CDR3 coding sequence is TGCAGTGCTAGAGATCCGGTTGGGGGGGGGAGTCAGCCCCAGCATTTT.

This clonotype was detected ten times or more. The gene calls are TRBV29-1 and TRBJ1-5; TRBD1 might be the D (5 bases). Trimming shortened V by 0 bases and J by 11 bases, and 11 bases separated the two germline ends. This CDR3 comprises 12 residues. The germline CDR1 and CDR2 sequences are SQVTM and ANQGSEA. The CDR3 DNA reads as TGCAGCGTTGAAGATGGGACTTATACCCAGCATTTT. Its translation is CSVEDGTYTQHF. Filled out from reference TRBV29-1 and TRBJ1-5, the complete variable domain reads SAVISQKPSRDICQRGTSLTIQCQVDSQVTMMFWYRQQPGQSLTLIATANQGSEATYESGFVIDKFPISRPNLTFSTLTVSNMSPEDSSIYLCSVEDGTYTQHFGDGTRLSIL.

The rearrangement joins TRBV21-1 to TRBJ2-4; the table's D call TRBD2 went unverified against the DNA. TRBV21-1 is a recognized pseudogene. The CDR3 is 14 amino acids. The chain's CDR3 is CAGKRELAKNIQYF. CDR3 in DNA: TGTGCAGGAAAGCGGGAGCTAGCCAAAAACATTCAGTACTTC.

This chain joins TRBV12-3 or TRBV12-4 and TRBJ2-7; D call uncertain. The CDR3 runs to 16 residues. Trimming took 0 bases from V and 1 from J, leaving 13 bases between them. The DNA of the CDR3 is TGTGCCAGCAGTTTAGCGCGCTCACCTAGATCCTACGAGCAGTACTTC. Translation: CASSLARSPRSYEQYF.

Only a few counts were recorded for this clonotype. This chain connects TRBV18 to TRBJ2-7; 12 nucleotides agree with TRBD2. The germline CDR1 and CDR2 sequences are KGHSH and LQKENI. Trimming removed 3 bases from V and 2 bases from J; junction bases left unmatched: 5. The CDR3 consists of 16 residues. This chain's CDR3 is CASSPPRTSGTYEQYF. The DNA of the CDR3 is TGTGCCAGCTCACCCCCAAGGACTAGCGGGACCTACGAGCAGTACTTC. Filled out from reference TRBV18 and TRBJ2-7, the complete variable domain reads NAGVMQNPRHLVRRRGQEARLRCSPMKGHSHVYWYRQLPEEGLKFMVYLQKENIIDESGMPKERFSAEFPKEGPSILRIQQVVRGDSAAYFCASSPPRTSGTYEQYFGPGTRLTVT.

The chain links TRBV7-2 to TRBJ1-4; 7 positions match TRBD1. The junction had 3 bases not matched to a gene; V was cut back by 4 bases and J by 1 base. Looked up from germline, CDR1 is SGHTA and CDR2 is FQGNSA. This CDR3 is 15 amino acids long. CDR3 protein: CASSSRDRTNEKLFF. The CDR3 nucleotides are TGTGCCAGCAGCTCACGGGACAGAACTAATGAAAAACTGTTTTTT.

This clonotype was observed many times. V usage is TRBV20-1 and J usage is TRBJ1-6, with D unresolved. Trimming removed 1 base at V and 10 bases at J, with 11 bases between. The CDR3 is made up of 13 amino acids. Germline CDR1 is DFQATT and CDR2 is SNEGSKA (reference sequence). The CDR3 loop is CSARGGTGSPLHF. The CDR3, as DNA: TGCAGTGCTAGAGGGGGAACGGGATCACCCCTCCACTTT.

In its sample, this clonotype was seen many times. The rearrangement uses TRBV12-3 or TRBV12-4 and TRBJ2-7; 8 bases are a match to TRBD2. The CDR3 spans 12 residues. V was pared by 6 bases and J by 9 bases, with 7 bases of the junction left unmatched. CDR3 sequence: CASSNLAGRQYF. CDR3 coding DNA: TGTGCCAGCAGCAATCTAGCGGGCCGGCAGTACTTC.

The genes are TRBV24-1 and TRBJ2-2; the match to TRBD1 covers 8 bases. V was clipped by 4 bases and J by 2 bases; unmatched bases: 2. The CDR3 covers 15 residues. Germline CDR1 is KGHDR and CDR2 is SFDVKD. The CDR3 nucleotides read TGTGCCACCAGTGAAGGGACAGGAAACACCGGGGAGCTGTTTTTT. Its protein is CATSEGTGNTGELFF.

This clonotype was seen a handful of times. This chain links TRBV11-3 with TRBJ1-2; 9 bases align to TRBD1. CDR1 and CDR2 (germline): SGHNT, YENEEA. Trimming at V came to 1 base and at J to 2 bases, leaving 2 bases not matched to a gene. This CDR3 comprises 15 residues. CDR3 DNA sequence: TGTGCCAGCAGCTTAGGACAGGGGGTGAACTATGGCTACACCTTC. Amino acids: CASSLGQGVNYGYTF.

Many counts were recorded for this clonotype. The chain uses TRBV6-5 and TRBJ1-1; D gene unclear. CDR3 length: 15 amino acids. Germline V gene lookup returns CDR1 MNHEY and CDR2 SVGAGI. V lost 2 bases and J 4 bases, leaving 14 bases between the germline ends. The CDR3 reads CASSYNSFDATEAFF. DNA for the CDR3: TGTGCCAGCAGTTACAATTCATTCGACGCCACTGAAGCTTTCTTT.

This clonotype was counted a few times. The CDR3 protein is CASSVGNNEQFF. CDR3 nucleotides: TGTGCCAGCAGCGTAGGAAACAATGAGCAGTTCTTC. The genes are TRBV9 and TRBJ2-1; D remains unclear. The CDR3 is 12 amino acids. Per the germline V gene, CDR1 is SGDLS and CDR2 is YYNGEE. V lost 0 bases to trimming and J lost 5 bases, with 3 bases between them.

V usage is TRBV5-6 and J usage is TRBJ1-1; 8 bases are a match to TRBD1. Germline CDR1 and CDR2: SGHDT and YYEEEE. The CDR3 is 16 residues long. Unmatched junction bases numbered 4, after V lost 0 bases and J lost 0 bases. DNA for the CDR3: TGTGCCAGCAGCTTGGCGCCAGGGGGCTTGAACACTGAAGCTTTCTTT. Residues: CASSLAPGGLNTEAFF.

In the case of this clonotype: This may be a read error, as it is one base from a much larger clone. CDR3 protein: CASSPGVAYNEQFF. In DNA, the CDR3 is TGTGCCAGCAGTCCGGGAGTTGCCTACAATGAGCAGTTCTTC. V usage is TRBV12-3 or TRBV12-4 and J usage is TRBJ2-1; maybe TRBD2 (6 bases). The ends were cut back, 5 bases at V and 2 bases at J, with 10 bases in the middle. This CDR3 contains 14 residues.